These 3 T cell receptor beta chains were all obtained from the same sample, sequenced in a study of CD8 T cells in ankylosing spondylitis. General study findings and limits: Apparently characteristic of ankylosing spondylitis blood was a TCR beta motif (roughly eight highly homologous variants).

Antigen specificity for these receptors is unknown. TCRdb passed the 5' RACE reads through MiXCR, listing each CDR3 protein once. The repertoire holds fewer than 750,000 distinct CDR3 sequences, with around 20% as singletons. Sequenced input: blood, either unsorted or a sorted T cell fraction (not recorded which). Every receptor here comes from a male donor with ankylosing spondylitis.

This clonotype was seen more than once but under ten times. V and J are TRBV25-1 and TRBJ2-2, with 7 bases that match TRBD1. CDR3 size: 17 residues. J lost 0 bases, V lost 5 bases, and 9 bases had no gene match. Germline V gene sequence: CDR1 MGHDK, CDR2 SYGVNS. CDR3 protein: CASSPWTGSSNTGELFF. Written as DNA, the CDR3 is TGTGCCAGCAGTCCATGGACAGGAAGCTCGAACACCGGGGAGCTGTTTTTT.

The sample holds a few counts of this clonotype. The V call is TRBV28, the J call TRBJ2-4, with 9 bases lining up with TRBD1. The J segment lost 6 bases and the V segment lost 7 bases, leaving 10 bases of the junction unmatched. This CDR3 is built from 15 residues. Germline V CDR1 and CDR2: MDHEN, SYDVKM. CDR3 in amino acids: CASTAGGTGINIQYF. CDR3 in DNA: TGTGCCAGCACCGCAGGCGGGACAGGGATAAACATTCAGTACTTC.

This clonotype was detected only a few times. This rearrangement joins TRBV30 to TRBJ2-3; TRBD2 matches 9 bases. After removal of 5 bases from V and 2 bases from J, the junction contained 2 bases not matched to a gene. CDR3 length: 13 residues. Germline CDR1 reads GTSNPN; CDR2 reads SVGIG (reference sequence). This CDR3 is CAWASGVTDTQYF. CDR3 nucleotide sequence: TGTGCCTGGGCTAGCGGGGTCACAGATACGCAGTATTTT.